The rows below give T cell receptor beta chains drawn from one sample of a study of preoperative IRX-2 immunotherapy in early breast cancer. Data came from immunoSEQ multiplex PCR; TCRdb stores just in-frame clones and leaves some out. Found here are around 62,000 clones, approximately 95% of them singletons; the top ten hold around 1.7%. Sampling was performed from a patient treated with IRX-2 immunotherapy. The receptors were sampled from a human donor with breast cancer. Both conserved end residues are part of each CDR3. The D gene is left open where the match is weak. Clone size is stated in some rows and not others, as once, few, many or a class when expanded.

abundance	v_gene	j_gene	d_gene	CDR3aa	CDR3nt
NA	TRBV5-6	TRBJ1-6	NA	CASSLIPGSNSPLHF	TGTGCCAGCAGTTTGATACCAGGGTCGAATTCACCCCTCCACTTT
NA	TRBV2	TRBJ2-1	TRBD2	CASRGLAGEQFF	TGTGCCAGCAGGGGACTAGCTGGTGAGCAGTTCTTC
once	TRBV6-5	TRBJ2-3	NA	CASRNRGGTDTQYF	TGTGCCAGCAGGAACAGGGGAGGAACAGATACGCAGTATTTT
NA	TRBV28	TRBJ2-6	TRBD1	CASSPWGQGGYSGANVLTF	TGTGCCAGCAGTCCCTGGGGACAGGGGGGTTACTCTGGGGCCAACGTCCTGACTTTC
NA	TRBV18	TRBJ1-1	TRBD1	CASSPPGQGYTEAFF	TGTGCCAGCTCACCACCGGGACAGGGGTACACTGAAGCTTTCTTT
NA	TRBV19	TRBJ2-7	TRBD1	CASSMRDRGTYEQYF	TGTGCCAGTAGTATGCGGGACAGGGGGACCTACGAGCAGTACTTC
NA	TRBV20-1	TRBJ2-5	NA	CSALIETQYF	TGCAGTGCATTAATAGAGACCCAGTACTTC
once	TRBV5-1	TRBJ1-1	TRBD1	CASSWGQEEGTEAFF	TGCGCCAGCAGCTGGGGACAGGAGGAGGGCACTGAAGCTTTCTTT
NA	TRBV7-8	TRBJ1-6	NA	CASSLDGLGDVPLHF	TGTGCCAGCAGCTTAGACGGGCTGGGCGACGTACCCCTCCACTTT
NA	TRBV30	TRBJ1-2	NA	CAWSVQGRNYGYTF	TGTGCCTGGAGTGTACAGGGCCGAAACTATGGCTACACCTTC
NA	TRBV27	TRBJ1-2	TRBD1	CASSSPSRTGEGYTF	TGTGCCAGCAGCTCGCCTAGTAGGACAGGGGAGGGCTACACCTTC
NA	TRBV20-1	TRBJ1-2	NA	CSASPAVPASF	TGCAGTGCTAGCCCCGCTGTGCCTGCGAGCTTC
NA	TRBV6-5	TRBJ1-2	NA	CASSYRGGYTF	TGTGCCAGCAGTTACCGAGGGGGTTACACCTTC
NA	TRBV18	TRBJ2-6	NA	CASSPSSGANVLTF	TGTGCCAGCTCACCGAGCTCTGGGGCCAACGTCCTGACTTTC
once	TRBV10-3	TRBJ2-5	NA	CAIRGTSNGETQYF	TGTGCCATCAGAGGGACCTCAAACGGAGAGACCCAGTACTTC